This entry describes one TCR beta chain. The record originates from a study of blood T cell repertoires in COVID-19. At the level of the study: PBMCs, B-cell-depleted T cells, or T cells were the source of the cDNA or gDNA that made up the material.

The germline V and J ends were trimmed by 2 bases and 3 bases, with 5 bases remaining between them. CDR1 is GTSNPN, CDR2 SVGIG, per germline (reference sequence). The CDR3 runs 12 residues. Only in-frame clones appear in the TCRdb table, and some are missing; sequencing was by immunoSEQ multiplex PCR. This table holds around 25,000 clones, approximately 80% found once. This chain connects TRBV30 to TRBJ1-5; no firm D call. Sequencing input: peripheral blood. This receptor was identified in a man between 70 and 80 years old with active COVID-19. The CDR3 loop reads CAWSQVNQPQHF. In nucleotides, the CDR3 is TGTGCCTGGAGTCAGGTCAATCAGCCCCAGCATTTT.